This T cell receptor (beta chain) was observed in a study of regulatory T cells in long-lasting Graves disease. Sequencing libraries for TCR beta were prepared with iRepertoire HTBI primers and Arm-PCR of CDR3 regions. TCRdb reprocessed the multiplex PCR reads with MiXCR, giving one entry per CDR3 protein. Of a few hundred thousand distinct CDR3 sequences detected, around 20% appear once; the ten largest clones hold about a quarter. This clonotype appeared many times. The antigen is not known. Time point given: persistent/refractory GD, antithyroid drugs over 5 years with positive TRAb. Extracted PBMC RNA gave rise to the TCR library. Criteria from the American Thyroid Association guidelines were applied to diagnose Graves' disease. V lost 6 bases, J lost 6 bases, and 7 bases stayed unmatched. The CDR3 sequence is 14 residues long. Germline CDR1 reads SGHAT; CDR2 reads FQNNGV. Study conclusions and caveats: Thyroid tissue went unstudied; only peripheral blood was examined. With a small sample size, accuracy may have been reduced.

Sequencing was performed on peripheral blood mononuclear cells (PBMCs), taken when the disease was refractory, from a patient treated with antithyroid drugs. The source is a female donor with Graves disease. The chain couples TRBV11-2 to TRBJ2-2; TRBD2 matches 7 bases. The CDR3 loop is CASSLGGVAGELFF. For the CDR3, the DNA is TGTGCCAGCAGTTTGGGGGGGGTCGCCGGGGAGCTGTTTTTT.